This T cell receptor (beta chain) was identified during a study of T cell responses to AZD1222 COVID-19 vaccine. Study-wide context: Second doses were pooled across both intervals (about 4 or about 12 weeks).

The method was immunoSEQ multiplex PCR; TCRdb's version includes in-frame clones alone and lacks a portion of them. The data hold roughly 200,000 clones, with 92% observed a single time. The TCR sequence derives from an adult in good health. The sample in question was peripheral blood, obtained on day 0 of AZD1222 vaccination.

CDR3 protein: CASSQQGSFGNTIYF. CDR3 DNA sequence: TGTGCCAGCTCACAACAGGGCTCATTTGGAAACACCATATATTTT. V gene TRBV18 combines with J gene TRBJ1-3, with D possibly being TRBD1 (6 bases). V lost 4 bases and J lost 3, with 13 bases in between. Looked up from germline, CDR1 is KGHSH and CDR2 is LQKENI. This CDR3 comprises 15 residues.